This passage covers 28 T cell receptor beta chains from one sample sequenced in a study of beta chain features in type 1 diabetes. Study-wide results and caveats: Across all four CD4+ subsets, people with type 1 diabetes showed modestly shorter TCRB CDR3s.

Sequencing targeted expressed TCRB transcripts, as all isolated RNA had been reverse transcribed. Data came from immunoSEQ multiplex PCR; TCRdb stores just in-frame clones and leaves some out. The sample carries 55,000 to 80,000 clones, about 48% recorded once. The antigens for these receptors are not known. Material: central memory CD4+ T cells from blood. The origin of the receptors is a man aged 25-45 years with type 1 diabetes.

V usage is TRBV19 and J usage is TRBJ2-5; D gene unclear. This CDR3 is 16 amino acids long. The V and J ends lost 8 bases and 1 base respectively, with 20 bases between them. CDR1 is LNHDA and CDR2 is SQIVND in the germline V gene (reference sequence). The chain's CDR3 is CASHPFGSHAQETQYF. The CDR3 nucleotides read TGTGCCAGTCACCCTTTTGGCAGTCATGCCCAAGAGACCCAGTACTTC.

This rearrangement joins TRBV5-4 to TRBJ1-6, with a weak D call TRBD1 (6 bases). This CDR3 is built from 15 residues. V was trimmed by 5 bases and J by 8 bases, leaving 17 bases between them. Germline V lookup: CDR1 SGHNT, CDR2 YYREEE (reference sequence). The CDR3 region has the DNA TGTGCCAGCAGTTTACCAGGGGTTCGGGATTCACCCCTCCACTTT. Amino acid sequence: CASSLPGVRDSPLHF.

CDR3 sequence (DNA): TGTGCCAGCAGCTTAGCAAGGGACAGGGGTGAAGCTTTCTTT. This gives the protein CASSLARDRGEAFF. V is TRBV11-2 and J is TRBJ1-1, with 10 bases aligning to TRBD1. V lost 1 base, J lost 7 bases, and 3 bases stayed unmatched. The CDR3 covers 14 residues. Germline assignment: CDR1 SGHAT and CDR2 FQNNGV.

The chain joins TRBV5-6 to TRBJ1-4; no reliable D call. CDR1 is SGHDT, CDR2 YYEEEE, per germline. The CDR3 is made up of 15 amino acids. Trimming stripped 1 base from V and 0 bases from J, with 7 bases between. CDR3 sequence: CASSLMRPTNEKLFF. The CDR3 nucleotides read TGTGCCAGCAGCTTGATGCGGCCAACTAATGAAAAACTGTTTTTT.

The chain employs TRBV5-1 and TRBJ2-3; 13 positions match TRBD2. The CDR3 runs 15 residues. Trimming removed 4 bases from V and 1 base from J; junction bases left unmatched: 0. Germline V CDR1 and CDR2: SGHRS, YFSETQ. CDR3 sequence (DNA): TGCGCCAGCAGCGGGACTAGCGGGGGCACAGATACGCAGTATTTT. This translates into CASSGTSGGTDTQYF.

The V call is TRBV5-1, the J call TRBJ2-1; D call uncertain. V dropped 0 bases and J dropped 5 bases, with 9 bases sitting between them. Germline CDR1 and CDR2: SGHRS and YFSETQ. The CDR3 contains 14 residues. The CDR3 sequence is CASSLEQSDNEQFF. CDR3 DNA: TGCGCCAGCAGCTTGGAACAGTCCGACAATGAGCAGTTCTTC. Full variable domain (remainder filled in from reference TRBV5-1 and TRBJ2-1): KAGVTQTPRYLIKTRGQQVTLSCSPISGHRSVSWYQQTPGQGLQFLFEYFSETQRNKGNFPGRFSGRQFSNSRSEMNVSTLELGDSALYLCASSLEQSDNEQFFGPGTRLTVL.

The rearrangement joins TRBV29-1 to TRBJ1-2, with 10 bases aligning to TRBD1. The germline V gene encodes CDR1 SQVTM and CDR2 ANQGSEA. After removal of 7 bases from V and 5 bases from J, the junction contained 4 bases not matched to a gene. CDR3 size: 12 residues. The CDR3 DNA reads TGCAGCGGGGGACAGGGGAGGTATGGCTACACCTTC. Translating it yields CSGGQGRYGYTF.

The genes are TRBV7-6 and TRBJ1-2; 7 bases match TRBD1. Germline assignment: CDR1 SGHVS and CDR2 FNYEAQ. Losses at the gene ends were 5 bases for V and 5 bases for J; bases not matched to a gene: 8. The CDR3 sequence is 14 residues long. CDR3 sequence reads: CASSPGQNPYGYTF. The CDR3 coding sequence is TGTGCCAGCAGCCCGGGACAGAACCCTTATGGCTACACCTTC.

The chain has TRBV5-1 and TRBJ1-6; 9 nucleotides match TRBD1. The CDR3 spans 15 residues. Germline-derived CDR1 and CDR2 are SGHRS and YFSETQ. Losses at the gene ends were 5 bases for V and 9 bases for J; bases not matched to a gene: 9. The CDR3 protein is CASSLKDRGLSPLHF. The DNA for the CDR3 is TGCGCCAGCAGTTTGAAGGACAGGGGCCTTTCACCCCTCCACTTT.

The chain links TRBV7-2 to TRBJ1-1; D gene unclear. Trimming shortened V by 6 bases and J by 0 bases, and 11 bases separated the two germline ends. Germline CDR1 is SGHTA and CDR2 is FQGNSA. CDR3 length: 14 residues. For the CDR3, the DNA is TGTGCCAGCAGGGAGGACGGCCTGAACACTGAAGCTTTCTTT. Encoded protein: CASREDGLNTEAFF. The variable domain in full, completed from reference TRBV7-2 and TRBJ1-1, reads GAGVSQSPSNKVTEKGKDVELRCDPISGHTALYWYRQSLGQGLEFLIYFQGNSAPDKSGLPSDRFSAERTGGSVSTLTIQRTQQEDSAVYLCASREDGLNTEAFFGQGTRLTVV.

The chain employs TRBV7-2 and TRBJ2-5; the D gene is possibly TRBD1 (5 bases). The CDR3 totals 16 residues. CDR1 SGHTA and CDR2 FQGNSA come from the germline V gene. V lost 6 bases and J 2 bases, leaving 19 bases between the germline ends. This CDR3 reads CASRKGLDSLQETQYF. CDR3 DNA: TGTGCCAGCAGGAAGGGGTTAGACAGTTTACAAGAGACCCAGTACTTC.

V is TRBV25-1 and J is TRBJ2-1; possible D gene TRBD1, 6 bases. CDR1 is MGHDK, CDR2 SYGVNS, per germline. Trimming stripped 5 bases from V and 6 bases from J, with 17 bases between. The CDR3 runs 15 residues. CDR3 bases: TGTGCCAGCAGTCCCCGGACAGATTTCTTCAATGAGCAGTTCTTC. Translation gives CASSPRTDFFNEQFF.

CDR3: CASSPTEETQYF. The CDR3 DNA sequence: TGTGCCAGCAGCCCCACGGAAGAGACCCAGTACTTC. The chain uses TRBV11-3 and TRBJ2-5; no clear D. Germline lookup yields CDR1 SGHNT and CDR2 YENEEA. This CDR3 is 12 amino acids long. V lost 5 bases and J 3 bases, leaving 7 bases between the germline ends.

The chain joins TRBV27 to TRBJ2-7, with D perhaps matching TRBD2 (6 bases). The V gene's germline CDR1 is MNHEY and CDR2 SMNVEV (reference sequence). This CDR3 has 14 residues. V lost 8 bases and J 0 bases, leaving 14 bases between the germline ends. CDR3 DNA sequence: TGTGCCAGCGGATCACCGGGAGTCTCCTACGAGCAGTACTTC. This gives the protein CASGSPGVSYEQYF.

The rearrangement uses TRBV5-4 and TRBJ2-5, with no clear D. The CDR3 totals 13 residues. The ends were cut back, 1 base at V and 0 bases at J, with 4 bases in the middle. Germline assignment: CDR1 SGHNT and CDR2 YYREEE (reference sequence). CDR3 sequence: CASSLRDQETQYF. The CDR3 DNA reads as TGTGCCAGCAGCTTGCGGGACCAAGAGACCCAGTACTTC.

This rearrangement joins TRBV4-1 to TRBJ2-3; 15 bases fit TRBD2. Germline loops: CDR1 MGHRA, CDR2 YSYEKL. With V trimmed by 4 bases and J by 4 bases, 0 bases remained unmatched. This CDR3 spans 15 amino acids. CDR3 amino acids: CASSRTSGGADTQYF. CDR3 bases: TGCGCCAGCAGCCGGACTAGCGGGGGGGCAGATACGCAGTATTTT.

The V gene is TRBV5-4, the J gene TRBJ2-2; tentatively, D is TRBD1 (6 bases). CDR1 SGHNT and CDR2 YYREEE come from the germline V gene (reference sequence). Trimming removed 3 bases at V and 0 bases at J, with 9 bases between. There are 15 residues in the CDR3. The CDR3 spells CASSSGQSNTGELFF. The DNA for the CDR3 is TGTGCCAGCAGCTCAGGACAGTCGAACACCGGGGAGCTGTTTTTT.

This clone was counted a few times. This chain joins TRBV7-2 and TRBJ1-1; D ambiguous. The germline gives CDR1 SGHTA, CDR2 FQGNSA. CDR3 length equals 13 residues. V lost 5 bases to trimming and J lost 5 bases, with 12 bases between them. CDR3 in DNA: TGTGCCAGCAGCGTCCGGGGAGGGACTGAAGCTTTCTTT. It specifies CASSVRGGTEAFF.

This rearrangement joins TRBV10-3 to TRBJ1-5; D remains unclear. The CDR3 totals 13 residues. Trimming stripped 5 bases from V and 1 base from J, with 6 bases between. CDR1 and CDR2 from the germline V gene are ENHRY and SYGVKD. The CDR3 nucleotides read TGTGCCATCAGTAGAGGGAGCAATCAGCCCCAGCATTTT. This gives the protein CAISRGSNQPQHF.

The table lists this clone with a count of one. This chain joins TRBV2 and TRBJ1-5; D possibly corresponds to TRBD1 (6 bases). Germline CDR1 is SNHLY and CDR2 is FYNNEI. The CDR3 runs 14 residues. The V gene lost 7 bases and the J gene lost 0 bases, with 10 bases spanning the gap. DNA for the CDR3: TGTGCCAGCACCAGGACAGATAGCAATCAGCCCCAGCATTTT. It codes for CASTRTDSNQPQHF.

This clone turned up a few times. The V call is TRBV2, the J call TRBJ2-1, with 9 bases matching TRBD1. Per the germline V gene, CDR1 is SNHLY and CDR2 is FYNNEI. The V segment lost 6 bases and the J segment 7 bases; nucleotides outside the gene matches: 4. The CDR3 totals 13 residues. As DNA, the CDR3 is TGTGCCAGCAGGGGACAGGGTTTTAATGAGCAGTTCTTC. Encoded protein: CASRGQGFNEQFF.

The V call is TRBV14, the J call TRBJ1-3; D perhaps matches TRBD1 (6 bases). Deletions cut 4 bases from V and 8 bases from J, with 9 bases between. This CDR3 region has 12 residues. From germline, CDR1 is SGHDN and CDR2 FVKESK. This CDR3 is CASSPRGHTIYF. The CDR3, as DNA: TGTGCCAGCAGCCCCAGGGGACACACCATATATTTT.

The chain employs TRBV7-2 and TRBJ2-5; the match to TRBD2 covers 10 bases. V shed 1 base, J shed 5 bases, and the junction held 10 bases outside the gene matches. Germline V lookup: CDR1 SGHTA, CDR2 FQGNSA. The CDR3 is 17 amino acids. The CDR3 region is CASSLDGSGGTLETQYF. The CDR3 bases are TGTGCCAGCAGCTTAGATGGTAGCGGGGGGACCTTGGAGACCCAGTACTTC.

J is TRBJ1-2 and V is TRBV18; TRBD1 agrees at 7 bases. Germline CDR1 reads KGHSH; CDR2 reads LQKENI. This CDR3 spans 14 amino acids. After removal of 1 base from V and 2 bases from J, the junction contained 1 base not matched to a gene. The CDR3 loop is CASSPQGQNYGYTF. In nucleotides, the CDR3 is TGTGCCAGCTCACCACAGGGACAGAACTATGGCTACACCTTC.

This clone was seen more than once but under ten times. The chain couples TRBV2 to TRBJ1-4, with 7 positions matching TRBD1. The CDR3 spans 14 residues. Looked up from germline, CDR1 is SNHLY and CDR2 is FYNNEI. Trimming took 6 bases from V and 8 from J; bases not matched to a gene: 9. CDR3 sequence reads: CASRIQGNSEKLFF. The CDR3 DNA sequence: TGTGCCAGCAGGATACAGGGGAATAGCGAAAAACTGTTTTTT.

Written as DNA, the CDR3 is TGTGCCAGCTCACTGCGGAGACAGACCTTCCAAGAGACCCAGTACTTC. It translates to CASSLRRQTFQETQYF. This chain uses TRBV18 with TRBJ2-5; maybe TRBD1 (5 bases). V dropped 4 bases and J dropped 1 base, with 16 bases sitting between them. Per the germline V gene, CDR1 is KGHSH and CDR2 is LQKENI. The length of the CDR3 is 16 residues.

The rearrangement joins TRBV10-3 to TRBJ2-3; 12 nucleotides match TRBD2. V shed 4 bases, J shed 4 bases, and the junction held 3 bases outside the gene matches. The CDR3 has 15 amino acids. Germline V gene sequence: CDR1 ENHRY, CDR2 SYGVKD. CDR3 in amino acids: CAISGTSGKADTQYF. CDR3 DNA: TGTGCCATCAGTGGGACTAGCGGGAAGGCAGATACGCAGTATTTT.

For the CDR3, the DNA is TGCAGTGCTATCCTCCTGTACGAGCAGTACTTC. Amino acids: CSAILLYEQYF. This chain joins TRBV20-1 and TRBJ2-7; D ambiguous. The CDR3 is 11 residues long. The germline gives CDR1 DFQATT, CDR2 SNEGSKA (reference sequence). Deletions cut 4 bases from V and 4 bases from J, with 8 bases between.